These 8 T cell receptor beta chains were sequenced from one sample in a study of OX40 agonist ivuxolimab in advanced cancers. TCRdb's table, derived via immunoSEQ multiplex PCR, lists solely in-frame clones and lacks some. The data hold some 90,000 clones, with under 95% observed a single time. The material was CD4+ or CD8+ T cells sorted from blood, obtained in a trial of the OX40 agonist ivuxolimab. Source of these receptors: an adult with an advanced solid tumor such as melanoma, head and neck, liver or kidney cancer.

The rearrangement links TRBV7-9 to TRBJ1-1; maybe TRBD1 (5 bases). From germline, CDR1 is SEHNR and CDR2 FQNEAQ (reference sequence). V was clipped by 4 bases and J by 5 bases, with 8 bases between them. The CDR3 length is 12 residues. CDR3 in DNA: TGTGCCAGCAGCTCGCAGGGTACTGAAGCTTTCTTT. It encodes CASSSQGTEAFF.

V is TRBV2 and J is TRBJ2-5; D may be TRBD1 (5 bases). Germline V gene sequence: CDR1 SNHLY, CDR2 FYNNEI. The CDR3 spans 13 residues. With 3 bases removed from V and 3 bases from J, the gap between germline ends came to 8 bases. The CDR3 protein is CASSDGREETQYF. DNA of the CDR3: TGTGCCAGCAGTGACGGCAGGGAAGAGACCCAGTACTTC.

The rearrangement uses TRBV18 and TRBJ2-4; tentative D call: TRBD2 (5 bases). V dropped 3 bases and J dropped 12 bases, with 12 bases sitting between them. This CDR3 comprises 12 residues. Germline V CDR1 and CDR2: KGHSH, LQKENI. CDR3 residues: CASSPPVGDQYF. The CDR3 nucleotides read TGTGCCAGCTCACCCCCCGTCGGGGATCAGTACTTC.

The chain carries TRBV4-3 and TRBJ2-1; 10 bases map to TRBD1. The ends lost 4 bases at V and 6 bases at J; junction bases unmatched: 12. The CDR3 is made up of 17 amino acids. The germline V gene encodes CDR1 LGHNA and CDR2 YSLEER. The CDR3 DNA is TGCGCCAGCAGCCTCCGATTACCGGGACAGGGGTTCAATGAGCAGTTCTTC. It is translated as CASSLRLPGQGFNEQFF.

The chain employs TRBV5-1 and TRBJ2-5; D is uncertain. V was clipped by 0 bases and J by 7 bases, with 19 bases between them. This CDR3 is built from 16 residues. From germline, CDR1 is SGHRS and CDR2 YFSETQ. As DNA, the CDR3 is TGCGCCAGCAGCTTGGCCCCACCATCAGCCCCGACGACCCAGTACTTC. Amino acids: CASSLAPPSAPTTQYF. The whole variable domain, filled in from reference TRBV5-1 and TRBJ2-5, reads KAGVTQTPRYLIKTRGQQVTLSCSPISGHRSVSWYQQTPGQGLQFLFEYFSETQRNKGNFPGRFSGRQFSNSRSEMNVSTLELGDSALYLCASSLAPPSAPTTQYFGPGTRLLVL.

The chain carries TRBV28 and TRBJ1-5, with D possibly TRBD1 on 5 matching bases. The CDR3 is made up of 15 amino acids. V lost 7 bases and J lost 3, with 16 bases in between. Germline values: CDR1 MDHEN, CDR2 SYDVKM. The CDR3 nucleotides read TGTGCCAGCACCCTTCGGGGGTCCTACAATCAGCCCCAGCATTTT. Encoded protein: CASTLRGSYNQPQHF.

The chain has TRBV29-1 and TRBJ2-3, with 8 bases lining up with TRBD2. CDR3 length equals 16 residues. After removal of 8 bases from V and 1 base from J, the junction contained 14 bases not matched to a gene. Germline CDR1 SQVTM, CDR2 ANQGSEA. CDR3 sequence: CSSARAPGGRTDTQYF. The CDR3, as DNA: TGCAGCAGTGCACGGGCCCCGGGGGGGCGCACAGATACGCAGTATTTT.

V and J are TRBV7-9 and TRBJ1-4, with D unresolved. The CDR3 has 13 amino acids. Germline loops: CDR1 SEHNR, CDR2 FQNEAQ (reference sequence). The germline V and J ends were trimmed by 2 bases and 4 bases, with 5 bases remaining between them. The CDR3 loop reads CASSLWNNEKLFF. CDR3 nucleotide sequence: TGTGCCAGCAGCTTATGGAATAATGAAAAACTGTTTTTT.